These 25 T cell receptor beta chains were all obtained from the same sample, sequenced in a study of T cell responses to AZD1222 COVID-19 vaccine (dated by TCRdb to the early 2020s). Libraries came from the immunoSEQ multiplex PCR assay. Sourced from immuneACCESS, this table was stored by TCRdb with only in-frame sequences that have V and J called. A share of the clones is absent; for the studies checked, an unresolved V gene accounts for under half, and the remainder has no known explanation. This sample holds approximately 150,000 clones; around 94% were observed only once. Jointly, the top ten make up 2.5% to 3% of the sample. What the time point label conveys for this sample: baseline before first vaccination. The specimen comprised peripheral blood, sampled on day 0 of AZD1222 vaccination. These receptors all stem from an adult in good health.

This rearrangement joins TRBV6-1 to TRBJ1-4; D is perhaps TRBD1 (6 bases). The CDR3 spans 14 residues. Germline V gene data show CDR1 as MNHNS and CDR2 as SASEGT. V dropped 1 base and J dropped 4 bases, with 7 bases sitting between them. CDR3 residues: CASSEDRVNEKLFF. The CDR3 coding sequence is TGTGCCAGCAGTGAAGACAGGGTTAATGAAAAACTGTTTTTT.

The count of this clone is one. The rearrangement links TRBV6-5 to TRBJ2-2; TRBD1 matches at 8 bases. V dropped 6 bases and J dropped 1; count of bases not matched to a gene: 1. There are 14 residues in the CDR3. Germline CDR1 is MNHEY and CDR2 is SVGAGI. The CDR3 coding sequence is TGTGCCAGCAGAGGACAGGGGAACACCGGGGAGCTGTTTTTT. Translating gives CASRGQGNTGELFF.

V and J are TRBV11-1 and TRBJ1-1, with a possible D match to TRBD1 (6 bases). This CDR3 spans 12 amino acids. Trimming pared 2 bases from V and 8 bases from J, leaving 9 bases between. Germline CDR1 SGHAT, CDR2 FQDESV (reference sequence). The CDR3 protein is CASSLLGTEAFF. The CDR3 coding sequence is TGTGCCAGCAGCTTACTGGGGACAGAAGCTTTCTTT.

V gene TRBV30 combines with J gene TRBJ1-3, with a tentative D call TRBD1 (5 bases). Germline CDR1 reads GTSNPN; CDR2 reads SVGIG (reference sequence). V was shortened by 0 bases and J by 0 bases, with 9 bases between the two germline ends. The length of the CDR3 is 15 residues. The CDR3 loop is CAWSVGEFSGNTIYF. In DNA, the CDR3 is TGTGCCTGGAGTGTAGGGGAGTTCTCTGGAAACACCATATATTTT.

The chain recombines TRBV5-1 with TRBJ1-4; possible D gene TRBD1, 6 bases. Germline CDR1 is SGHRS and CDR2 is YFSETQ. The CDR3 runs 15 residues. V shed 0 bases and J shed 7 bases, with 13 bases lying between them. CDR3 sequence reads: CASSLAQGLGEKLFF. The CDR3, as DNA: TGCGCCAGCAGCTTGGCTCAGGGGTTGGGTGAAAAACTGTTTTTT.

This clone was detected only once. The chain joins TRBV19 to TRBJ1-4; 8 nucleotides line up with TRBD1. The CDR3 sequence is 13 residues long. V trimming: 5 bases; J trimming: 8 bases; junction bases outside the gene matches: 4. Germline CDR1 and CDR2: LNHDA and SQIVND (reference sequence). The CDR3 reads CASSGTGGEKLFF. For the CDR3, the DNA is TGTGCCAGTAGTGGGACAGGAGGAGAAAAACTGTTTTTT.

V is TRBV5-4 and J is TRBJ2-5; D is perhaps TRBD1 or TRBD2 (5 bases each). Germline-derived CDR1 and CDR2 are SGHNT and YYREEE (reference sequence). V was clipped by 4 bases and J by 7 bases, with 14 bases between them. The CDR3 consists of 13 residues. DNA for the CDR3: TGTGCCAGCAGCCTAGACGCAGGGAGGACCCAGTACTTC. Amino acid sequence: CASSLDAGRTQYF.

V usage is TRBV6-2 or TRBV6-3 and J usage is TRBJ1-3, with D perhaps TRBD1 (5 bases). Germline V CDR1 and CDR2: MNHEY, SVGEGT. Trimming shortened V by 5 bases and J by 6 bases, and 11 bases separated the two germline ends. The CDR3 contains 13 residues. In DNA form, the CDR3 reads TGTGCCAGCAGTCGGGCAGGGATAAACACCATATATTTT. Translating gives CASSRAGINTIYF.

This chain uses TRBV19 with TRBJ2-1; weak D call: TRBD1 (7 bases). Germline V gene lookup returns CDR1 LNHDA and CDR2 SQIVND (reference sequence). The CDR3 covers 16 residues. Trimming pared 4 bases from V and 9 bases from J, leaving 22 bases between. DNA for the CDR3: TGTGCCAGTAGTACTAGACAGGGACTGGGTACGGGTGAGCAGTTCTTC. Translated, it gives CASSTRQGLGTGEQFF. Full variable domain (outside the CDR3, taken from reference TRBV19 and TRBJ2-1): DGGITQSPKYLFRKEGQNVTLSCEQNLNHDAMYWYRQDPGQGLRLIYYSQIVNDFQKGDIAEGYSVSREKKESFPLTVTSAQKNPTAFYLCASSTRQGLGTGEQFFGPGTRLTVL.

The V gene is TRBV24-1, the J gene TRBJ2-5; 10 bases agree with TRBD1. Germline lookup yields CDR1 KGHDR and CDR2 SFDVKD. V was clipped by 4 bases and J by 2 bases; unmatched bases: 9. CDR3 length: 17 amino acids. In DNA form, the CDR3 reads TGTGCCACCAGTGAAGGCTGGACAGGGGGTCTGCAAGAGACCCAGTACTTC. Amino acids: CATSEGWTGGLQETQYF.

The V call is TRBV19, the J call TRBJ2-3, with 8 bases lining up with TRBD2. The germline V gene encodes CDR1 LNHDA and CDR2 SQIVND (reference sequence). V was pared by 7 bases and J by 1 base, with 7 bases of the junction left unmatched. This CDR3 spans 15 amino acids. CDR3 coding DNA: TGTGCCAGTACCTGGACTAGCACACGCACAGATACGCAGTATTTT. This codes for CASTWTSTRTDTQYF.

The rearrangement links TRBV20-1 to TRBJ2-7, with D possibly being TRBD2 (6 bases). Trimming cost V 3 bases and J 2 bases, with 11 bases left between them. CDR3 length: 13 residues. Germline V gene lookup returns CDR1 DFQATT and CDR2 SNEGSKA (reference sequence). This CDR3 is CSASPSETYEQYF. CDR3 DNA: TGCAGTGCTAGTCCTAGCGAGACCTACGAGCAGTACTTC.

The chain carries TRBV6-4 and TRBJ2-3, with TRBD2 matching over 10 bases. V gave up 5 bases and J gave up 4 bases; unmatched junction bases: 9. CDR1 and CDR2 (germline): MRHNA, SNTAGT. The CDR3 has 16 residues. In nucleotides, the CDR3 is TGTGCCAGCAGTCCATTAGCGGGAGGATCCGCAGATACGCAGTATTTT. It specifies CASSPLAGGSADTQYF.

Remarks on this clone: The same CDR3 is also encoded by other DNA sequences in this sample. The chain combines TRBV5-1 with TRBJ2-7; 10 positions agree with TRBD2. This CDR3 comprises 15 residues. V shed 2 bases, J shed 1 base, and the junction held 3 bases outside the gene matches. CDR1 is SGHRS and CDR2 is YFSETQ in the germline V gene. The DNA for the CDR3 is TGCGCCAGCAGCTTACTAGCGGGACAATCCTACGAGCAGTACTTC. Protein: CASSLLAGQSYEQYF.

The V gene is TRBV2, the J gene TRBJ1-5; 8 bases map to TRBD1. The CDR3 length is 15 residues. In germline, CDR1 is SNHLY, CDR2 FYNNEI. Germline trimming cut 6 bases from V and 3 bases from J; bases unmatched to any gene: 7. The CDR3 is CASRLDRGVNQPQHF. CDR3 in DNA: TGTGCCAGCAGGCTCGACAGGGGTGTCAATCAGCCCCAGCATTTT.

V and J are TRBV5-8 and TRBJ2-1; D could derive from TRBD1 or TRBD2 (5 bases each). The germline V gene encodes CDR1 SGHTS and CDR2 YDEGEE. The CDR3 is made up of 16 amino acids. The germline V and J ends were trimmed by 2 bases and 3 bases, with 15 bases remaining between them. The CDR3 loop is CASSFGSGTVYNEQFF. CDR3 in DNA: TGTGCCAGCAGCTTTGGGTCCGGGACGGTCTACAATGAGCAGTTCTTC.

V usage is TRBV6-5 and J usage is TRBJ2-3; TRBD1 matches 11 bases. J lost 5 bases, V lost 2 bases, and 3 bases had no gene match. Germline V gene data show CDR1 as MNHEY and CDR2 as SVGAGI. This CDR3 region has 15 residues. CDR3 DNA: TGTGCCAGCAGTTACCCGGGACAGGGGGAAGATACGCAGTATTTT. Residues: CASSYPGQGEDTQYF.

This sequence joins TRBV2 and TRBJ2-1; D may match TRBD1 or TRBD2 (5 bases each). V was pared by 4 bases and J by 4 bases, with 14 bases between. The CDR3 consists of 15 residues. From germline, CDR1 is SNHLY and CDR2 FYNNEI. The CDR3 here is CASSGFGGEYNEQFF. In nucleotides, the CDR3 is TGTGCCAGCAGTGGTTTTGGGGGAGAGTACAATGAGCAGTTCTTC.

V gene TRBV5-1 combines with J gene TRBJ2-7; a weak D match, TRBD2 (6 bases). Germline CDR1 SGHRS, CDR2 YFSETQ. The V and J ends lost 0 bases and 9 bases respectively, with 22 bases between them. This CDR3 has 16 residues. CDR3 residues: CASSLETGALLRGQYF. CDR3 DNA sequence: TGCGCCAGCAGCTTGGAGACGGGAGCATTACTACGAGGGCAGTACTTC.

The V and J genes are TRBV2 and TRBJ2-2; 7 nucleotides match TRBD1. The CDR3 has 14 amino acids. The V segment lost 6 bases and the J segment 4 bases; nucleotides outside the gene matches: 5. The germline V gene encodes CDR1 SNHLY and CDR2 FYNNEI. CDR3 loop: CASRDDRATGELFF. The CDR3 DNA follows: TGTGCCAGCAGGGATGACAGGGCCACCGGGGAGCTGTTTTTT. The whole variable domain, remainder taken from reference TRBV2 and TRBJ2-2, is EPEVTQTPSHQVTQMGQEVILRCVPISNHLYFYWYRQILGQKVEFLVSFYNNEISEKSEIFDDQFSVERPDGSNFTLKIRSTKLEDSAMYFCASRDDRATGELFFGEGSRLTVL.

The V call is TRBV25-1, the J call TRBJ2-3, with D unresolved. Per germline, CDR1 MGHDK and CDR2 SYGVNS. V lost 7 bases and J 0 bases, leaving 8 bases between the germline ends. CDR3 length equals 13 residues. The CDR3 DNA reads TGTGCCAGCACACCCTCGAGCACAGATACGCAGTATTTT. It specifies CASTPSSTDTQYF.

The chain combines TRBV7-2 with TRBJ2-1; 7 bases are a match to TRBD2. The CDR3 sequence is 18 residues long. CDR1 SGHTA and CDR2 FQGNSA come from the germline V gene. With 1 base clipped from V and 2 bases from J, the junction kept 11 bases outside the gene matches. For the CDR3, the DNA is TGTGCCAGCAGCTTAGTTGGGCGAAGGCTAGCGGCCTACAATGAGCAGTTCTTC. It encodes CASSLVGRRLAAYNEQFF.

This clone was seen only a few times. The J gene is TRBJ2-2, the V gene TRBV5-4; 9 bases are a match to TRBD2. The CDR3 has 17 amino acids. The V segment lost 2 bases and the J segment 6 bases; nucleotides outside the gene matches: 11. The V gene's germline CDR1 is SGHNT and CDR2 YYREEE (reference sequence). The DNA of the CDR3 is TGTGCCAGCAGCTTAACAGCGGGAGGCTTAGTGGCCGGGGAGCTGTTTTTT. Translated: CASSLTAGGLVAGELFF.

The chain joins TRBV7-2 to TRBJ2-2; D remains unclear. The V end lost 0 bases, the J end lost 7 bases, and 6 bases lay between the germline ends. The germline CDR1 and CDR2 sequences are SGHTA and FQGNSA. CDR3 length: 13 residues. This CDR3 is CASSLAWVGELFF. The CDR3 region has the DNA TGTGCCAGCAGCTTAGCGTGGGTCGGGGAGCTGTTTTTT. Combining the CDR3 with reference TRBV7-2 and TRBJ2-2 gives the whole variable domain GAGVSQSPSNKVTEKGKDVELRCDPISGHTALYWYRQSLGQGLEFLIYFQGNSAPDKSGLPSDRFSAERTGGSVSTLTIQRTQQEDSAVYLCASSLAWVGELFFGEGSRLTVL.

This rearrangement joins TRBV19 to TRBJ2-1, with D possibly called TRBD1 or TRBD2 (5 bases each). The CDR3 runs 15 residues. Germline V gene lookup returns CDR1 LNHDA and CDR2 SQIVND (reference sequence). Trimming took 3 bases from V and 0 from J, leaving 9 bases between them. The CDR3 nucleotides are TGTGCCAGTAGTATCCGGGACCACTCCTACAATGAGCAGTTCTTC. This translates into CASSIRDHSYNEQFF.